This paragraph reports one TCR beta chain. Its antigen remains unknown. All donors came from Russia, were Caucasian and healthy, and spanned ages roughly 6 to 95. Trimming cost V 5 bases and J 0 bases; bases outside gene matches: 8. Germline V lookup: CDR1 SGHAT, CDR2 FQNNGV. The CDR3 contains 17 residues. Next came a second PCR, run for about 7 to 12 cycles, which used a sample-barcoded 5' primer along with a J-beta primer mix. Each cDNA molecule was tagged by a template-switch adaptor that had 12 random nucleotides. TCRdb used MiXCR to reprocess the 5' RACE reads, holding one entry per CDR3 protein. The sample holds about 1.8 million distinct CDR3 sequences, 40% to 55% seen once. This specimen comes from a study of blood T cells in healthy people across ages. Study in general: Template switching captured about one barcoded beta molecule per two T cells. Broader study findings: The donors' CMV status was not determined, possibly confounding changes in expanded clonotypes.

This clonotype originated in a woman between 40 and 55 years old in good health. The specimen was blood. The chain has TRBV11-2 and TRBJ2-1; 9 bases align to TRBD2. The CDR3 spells CASSLGSGGFSYNEQFF. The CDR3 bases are TGTGCCAGCAGCCTAGGTAGCGGGGGCTTCTCCTACAATGAGCAGTTCTTC. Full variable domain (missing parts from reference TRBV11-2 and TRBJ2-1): EAGVAQSPRYKIIEKRQSVAFWCNPISGHATLYWYQQILGQGPKLLIQFQNNGVVDDSQLPKDRFSAERLKGVDSTLKIQPAKLEDSAVYLCASSLGSGGFSYNEQFFGPGTRLTVL.